The 13 T cell receptor beta chains in this list originate from one sample, sequenced in a study of T cells in lung cancer brain metastases. The protocol was immunoSEQ multiplex PCR, while the TCRdb copy is restricted to in-frame clones and leaves out a portion. In the table there are a few thousand clones, roughly 88% of which are singletons. Sequencing input: tumor tissue from the primary lung tumor. All receptors come from a man aged 45 to 65 with non-small cell lung cancer.

V gene TRBV18 combines with J gene TRBJ1-5; D uncertain. Germline V CDR1 and CDR2: KGHSH, LQKENI. Trimming took off 6 bases at V and 7 bases at J, with 10 bases between the two ends. CDR3 size: 12 residues. The CDR3 DNA is TGTGCCAGCTCCCCCGGGGTACAGCCCCAGCATTTT. The encoded protein is CASSPGVQPQHF.

This sequence joins TRBV5-6 and TRBJ2-6; D unresolved. Germline V CDR1 and CDR2: SGHDT, YYEEEE. The CDR3 is 15 residues long. Trimming cost V 4 bases and J 2 bases, with 10 bases left between them. DNA for the CDR3: TGTGCCAGCAGCCCCCCGGGTACTGGGGCCAACGTCCTGACTTTC. Its translation: CASSPPGTGANVLTF.

This rearrangement joins TRBV29-1 to TRBJ1-4; no clear D gene. CDR1 SQVTM and CDR2 ANQGSEA come from the germline V gene. Deletions cut 4 bases from V and 2 bases from J, with 8 bases between. The CDR3 is 13 amino acids. Here the CDR3 DNA reads TGCAGCGTTGGACTCGCTACTAATGAAAAACTGTTTTTT. It specifies CSVGLATNEKLFF.

The genes are TRBV28 and TRBJ2-5; 8 positions match TRBD2. J gave up 4 bases and V 4 bases, and 11 bases lay outside the gene matches. Germline CDR1 is MDHEN and CDR2 is SYDVKM. The CDR3 has 16 amino acids. In nucleotides, the CDR3 is TGTGCCAGCAGTTCCCCCCGTGCGGGAGGACTAGAGACCCAGTACTTC. As protein: CASSSPRAGGLETQYF.

The V and J genes are TRBV5-6 and TRBJ2-5; D unclear. CDR1 SGHDT and CDR2 YYEEEE come from the germline V gene. The V and J ends lost 3 bases and 2 bases respectively, with 11 bases between them. The CDR3 has 14 residues. CDR3 sequence (DNA): TGTGCCAGCAGCTCATTCCAGGCGCAAGAGACCCAGTACTTC. Its translation: CASSSFQAQETQYF. The entire variable domain, with the rest obtained from reference TRBV5-6 and TRBJ2-5, is as follows: DAGVTQSPTHLIKTRGQQVTLRCSPKSGHDTVSWYQQALGQGPQFIFQYYEEEERQRGNFPDRFSGHQFPNYSSELNVNALLLGDSALYLCASSSFQAQETQYFGPGTRLLVL.

V is TRBV5-1 and J is TRBJ1-6, with D possibly being TRBD1 (5 bases). The CDR3 sequence is 14 residues long. V was pared by 0 bases and J by 10 bases, with 11 bases between. From germline, CDR1 is SGHRS and CDR2 YFSETQ. The CDR3 is CASSLGGVGSPLHF. The DNA of the CDR3 is TGCGCCAGCAGCTTGGGAGGGGTCGGGTCACCCCTCCACTTT.

The chain recombines TRBV5-1 with TRBJ2-7, with 9 bases aligning to TRBD1. This CDR3 is built from 16 residues. CDR1 SGHRS and CDR2 YFSETQ come from the germline V gene. V lost 6 bases, J lost 3 bases, and 13 bases stayed unmatched. The CDR3, as DNA: TGCGCCAGCACCACAACCGGGACAGGGTACAACTACGAGCAGTACTTC. This codes for CASTTTGTGYNYEQYF.

V is TRBV7-2 and J is TRBJ2-1; D perhaps matches TRBD2 (6 bases). CDR1 SGHTA and CDR2 FQGNSA come from the germline V gene. The germline V and J ends were trimmed by 1 base and 7 bases, with 14 bases remaining between them. This CDR3 has 15 residues. Written as DNA, the CDR3 is TGTGCCAGCAGCTTAGTACCGGGGGACGTAAATGAGCAGTTCTTC. Its protein product is CASSLVPGDVNEQFF.

The CDR3 DNA sequence: TGTGCTAGTGGTTCCTCAGGAGACTACACAGATACGCAGTATTTT. Translating it yields CASGSSGDYTDTQYF. The chain has TRBV12-5 and TRBJ2-3, with D tentatively TRBD2 (5 bases). V lost 4 bases and J lost 2, with 13 bases in between. This CDR3 is 15 amino acids long. Per the germline V gene, CDR1 is LGHNT and CDR2 is FRNRAP.

The chain recombines TRBV5-1 with TRBJ2-5; 10 nucleotides align to TRBD2. Germline loops: CDR1 SGHRS, CDR2 YFSETQ. Losses at the gene ends were 0 bases for V and 5 bases for J; bases not matched to a gene: 7. The length of the CDR3 is 16 residues. The CDR3 region is CASSLAPAGGPETQYF. Here the CDR3 DNA reads TGCGCCAGCAGCTTGGCACCAGCGGGGGGGCCGGAGACCCAGTACTTC.

This clone was detected a few times. V and J are TRBV2 and TRBJ1-2; TRBD1 might be the D (5 bases). The germline V and J ends were trimmed by 8 bases and 3 bases, with 13 bases remaining between them. Germline V gene data show CDR1 as SNHLY and CDR2 as FYNNEI. The CDR3 length is 13 residues. CDR3 sequence (DNA): TGTGCCAGCTTACGGGGGTTTGACTATGGCTACACCTTC. Translated, it gives CASLRGFDYGYTF. The complete variable domain, with remaining parts taken from reference TRBV2 and TRBJ1-2, reads EPEVTQTPSHQVTQMGQEVILRCVPISNHLYFYWYRQILGQKVEFLVSFYNNEISEKSEIFDDQFSVERPDGSNFTLKIRSTKLEDSAMYFCASLRGFDYGYTFGSGTRLTVV.

The chain recombines TRBV7-8 with TRBJ2-1, with TRBD2 identical over 14 bases. With 5 bases clipped from V and 14 bases from J, the junction kept 8 bases outside the gene matches. The CDR3 consists of 14 residues. Germline CDR1 is SGHVS and CDR2 is FQNEAQ. The CDR3: CASSPWGLAGDKFF. The CDR3 bases are TGTGCCAGCAGCCCGTGGGGACTAGCGGGGGATAAGTTCTTC.

This rearrangement joins TRBV6-1 to TRBJ1-1, with D hard to call. Trimming shortened V by 2 bases and J by 0 bases, and 10 bases separated the two germline ends. Per the germline V gene, CDR1 is MNHNS and CDR2 is SASEGT. CDR3 length: 15 amino acids. For the CDR3, the DNA is TGTGCCAGCAGTGAACTGGGGTACATGAACACTGAAGCTTTCTTT. Protein: CASSELGYMNTEAFF.